The 14 T cell receptor beta chains reported below all come from one sample, sequenced in a study of OX40 agonist ivuxolimab in advanced cancers. Profiled with immunoSEQ multiplex PCR; TCRdb holds only in-frame clones, not every one. The sample contains 45,000 to 70,000 clones, roughly 89% of which appear only once. Sequencing used CD4+ or CD8+ T cells sorted from blood, obtained in a trial of the OX40 agonist ivuxolimab. The receptors here all came from an adult with an advanced solid tumor such as melanoma, head and neck, liver or kidney cancer.

This clone was observed a few times. The chain recombines TRBV6-5 with TRBJ2-7; TRBD1 might be the D (6 bases). The ends were cut back, 5 bases at V and 6 bases at J, with 11 bases in the middle. CDR1 and CDR2 (germline): MNHEY, SVGAGI. The CDR3 extends over 12 amino acids. DNA of the CDR3: TGTGCCAGCAGTACAGGGCCCACCGAGCAGTACTTC. This gives the protein CASSTGPTEQYF.

The chain uses TRBV7-2 and TRBJ2-3; TRBD2 aligns across 13 bases. Trimming cost V 5 bases and J 5 bases; bases outside gene matches: 10. CDR1 is SGHTA and CDR2 is FQGNSA in the germline V gene. The CDR3 totals 17 residues. In DNA, the CDR3 is TGTGCCAGCAGCCTCCAACCGGGACTAGCGGGACAAGATACGCAGTATTTT. This encodes CASSLQPGLAGQDTQYF.

The V gene is TRBV29-1, the J gene TRBJ1-4, with D perhaps matching TRBD1 (5 bases). This CDR3 is built from 11 residues. Trimming pared 6 bases from V and 6 bases from J, leaving 8 bases between. Germline V gene data show CDR1 as SQVTM and CDR2 as ANQGSEA. The CDR3 region has the DNA TGCAGCGTCGACAGAGATGAAAAACTGTTTTTT. Translation gives CSVDRDEKLFF. The variable domain in full, with the rest retrieved from reference TRBV29-1 and TRBJ1-4, is SAVISQKPSRDICQRGTSLTIQCQVDSQVTMMFWYRQQPGQSLTLIATANQGSEATYESGFVIDKFPISRPNLTFSTLTVSNMSPEDSSIYLCSVDRDEKLFFGSGTQLSVL.

The gene calls are TRBV5-4 and TRBJ2-5; TRBD1 matches at 10 bases. In germline, CDR1 is SGHNT, CDR2 YYREEE (reference sequence). The V gene end was trimmed by 7 bases and the J gene end by 2 bases; junction bases not matched to a gene: 11. The CDR3 is 16 amino acids. The CDR3 reads CASSKSPGQGQETQYF. CDR3 bases: TGTGCCAGCTCCAAATCTCCGGGACAGGGGCAAGAGACCCAGTACTTC.

CDR3 residues: CASSASGGYTF. DNA for the CDR3: TGTGCCAGCAGTGCCAGCGGAGGCTACACCTTC. V and J are TRBV2 and TRBJ1-2; D is unclear. The CDR3 runs 11 residues. Germline CDR1 and CDR2: SNHLY and FYNNEI. Trimming left V 4 bases short and J 8 bases short, with 8 bases between.

The chain employs TRBV2 and TRBJ1-5, with a possible D match to TRBD1 (5 bases). Trimming stripped 1 base from V and 0 bases from J, with 7 bases between. Germline values: CDR1 SNHLY, CDR2 FYNNEI. The CDR3 consists of 15 residues. CDR3 in amino acids: CASSEGQYSNQPQHF. The CDR3 DNA sequence: TGTGCCAGCAGTGAAGGACAGTATAGCAATCAGCCCCAGCATTTT.

This clone was detected only a few times. This chain links TRBV2 with TRBJ1-2; tentative D call: TRBD1 (5 bases). The CDR3 has 13 residues. Germline V CDR1 and CDR2: SNHLY, FYNNEI. V lost 4 bases and J lost 8, with 14 bases in between. The CDR3 is CASSAGTGWGYTF. CDR3 sequence (DNA): TGTGCCAGCAGTGCCGGGACCGGATGGGGCTACACCTTC.

The chain is built from TRBV30 and TRBJ2-2; TRBD1 agrees at 9 bases. This CDR3 is built from 15 residues. V was pared by 5 bases and J by 5 bases, with 9 bases of the junction left unmatched. Per the germline V gene, CDR1 is GTSNPN and CDR2 is SVGIG (reference sequence). The CDR3 loop reads CAWWPWTGATGELFF. DNA of the CDR3: TGTGCCTGGTGGCCCTGGACAGGGGCGACCGGGGAGCTGTTTTTT.

CDR3 coding DNA: TGTGCCATCAGTAAACCGGACTACACAGATACGCAGTATTTT. Amino acids: CAISKPDYTDTQYF. The J gene is TRBJ2-3, the V gene TRBV10-3; possibly TRBD2 for D (6 bases). Germline values: CDR1 ENHRY, CDR2 SYGVKD. This CDR3 contains 14 residues. V was trimmed by 5 bases and J by 2 bases, leaving 11 bases between them.

The chain recombines TRBV7-8 with TRBJ1-5, with D unresolved. Deletions cut 5 bases from V and 0 bases from J, with 5 bases between. The CDR3 covers 13 residues. Germline V CDR1 and CDR2: SGHVS, FQNEAQ. DNA of the CDR3: TGTGCCAGCAGCCGGGATAGCAATCAGCCCCAGCATTTT. Amino acid sequence: CASSRDSNQPQHF.

V gene TRBV4-1 combines with J gene TRBJ2-7; 10 bases match TRBD1. After removal of 4 bases from V and 0 bases from J, the junction contained 3 bases not matched to a gene. Per germline, CDR1 MGHRA and CDR2 YSYEKL. CDR3 length equals 15 residues. The CDR3 loop reads CASSPGQGPSYEQYF. The CDR3 coding sequence is TGCGCCAGCAGCCCGGGACAGGGGCCCTCCTACGAGCAGTACTTC.

A single count supports this clone. The chain has TRBV9 and TRBJ2-2; 7 nucleotides match TRBD1. CDR3 size: 16 residues. The V segment lost 3 bases and the J segment 1 base; nucleotides outside the gene matches: 6. CDR1 is SGDLS and CDR2 is YYNGEE in the germline V gene. In DNA form, the CDR3 reads TGTGCCAGCAGCGCCTCGACAGGGCTGAACACCGGGGAGCTGTTTTTT. Translating it yields CASSASTGLNTGELFF.

J is TRBJ2-7 and V is TRBV9; the D gene is possibly TRBD1 (5 bases). V was pared by 4 bases and J by 0 bases, with 11 bases between. Per germline, CDR1 SGDLS and CDR2 YYNGEE. This CDR3 region has 14 residues. CDR3 loop: CASSSRQSSYEQYF. The CDR3 DNA reads TGTGCCAGCAGCTCTAGACAGAGCTCCTACGAGCAGTACTTC.

The J gene is TRBJ2-5, the V gene TRBV5-1, with 7 bases that match TRBD1. This CDR3 comprises 13 residues. Germline V gene lookup returns CDR1 SGHRS and CDR2 YFSETQ. With V trimmed by 7 bases and J by 2 bases, 5 bases remained unmatched. This CDR3 is CASRGTAQETQYF. DNA of the CDR3: TGCGCCAGCCGAGGGACAGCTCAAGAGACCCAGTACTTC.